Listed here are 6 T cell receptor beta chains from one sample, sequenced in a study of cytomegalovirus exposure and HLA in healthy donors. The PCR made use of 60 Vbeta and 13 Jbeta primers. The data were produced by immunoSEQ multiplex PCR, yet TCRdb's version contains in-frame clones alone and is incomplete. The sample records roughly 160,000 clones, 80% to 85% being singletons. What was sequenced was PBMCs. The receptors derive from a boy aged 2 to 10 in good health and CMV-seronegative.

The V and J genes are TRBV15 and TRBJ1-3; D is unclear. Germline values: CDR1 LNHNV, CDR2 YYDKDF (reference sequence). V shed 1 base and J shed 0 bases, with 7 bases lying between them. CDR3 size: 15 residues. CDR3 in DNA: TGTGCCACCAGCAGAGTAATTAGCTCTGGAAACACCATATATTTT. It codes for CATSRVISSGNTIYF.

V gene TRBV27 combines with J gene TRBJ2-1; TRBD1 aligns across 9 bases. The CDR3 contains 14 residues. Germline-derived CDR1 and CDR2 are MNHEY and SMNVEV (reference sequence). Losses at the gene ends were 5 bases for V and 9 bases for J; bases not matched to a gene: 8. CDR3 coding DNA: TGTGCCAGCAGTGCGCAACAGGGGGCGACTGAGCAGTTCTTC. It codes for CASSAQQGATEQFF.

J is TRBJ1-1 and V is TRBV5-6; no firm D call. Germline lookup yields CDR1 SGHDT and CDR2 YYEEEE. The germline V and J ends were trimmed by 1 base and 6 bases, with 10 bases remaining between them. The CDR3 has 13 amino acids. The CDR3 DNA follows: TGTGCCAGCAGCTTGTACCTTCAGGCTGAAGCTTTCTTT. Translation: CASSLYLQAEAFF.

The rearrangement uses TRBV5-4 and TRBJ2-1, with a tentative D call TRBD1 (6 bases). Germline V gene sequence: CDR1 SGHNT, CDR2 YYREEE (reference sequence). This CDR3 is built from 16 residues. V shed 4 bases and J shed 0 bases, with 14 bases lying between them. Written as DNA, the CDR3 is TGTGCCAGCAGCGAGGACAGCTTTAGCTCCTACAATGAGCAGTTCTTC. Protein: CASSEDSFSSYNEQFF.

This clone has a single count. CDR3 protein: CAISESGRGHEQYF. The DNA of the CDR3 is TGTGCCATCAGTGAGTCGGGTAGGGGCCACGAGCAGTACTTC. V gene TRBV10-3 combines with J gene TRBJ2-7; the D gene is possibly TRBD1 (5 bases). The CDR3 extends over 14 amino acids. CDR1 is ENHRY, CDR2 SYGVKD, per germline. V lost 0 bases, J lost 5 bases, and 11 bases lay in between.

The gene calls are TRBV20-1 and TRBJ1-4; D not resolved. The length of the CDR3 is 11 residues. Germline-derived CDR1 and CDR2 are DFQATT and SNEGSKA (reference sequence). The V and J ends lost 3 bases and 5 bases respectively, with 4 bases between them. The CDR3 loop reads CSARRNEKLFF. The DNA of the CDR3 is TGCAGTGCTAGGAGGAATGAAAAACTGTTTTTT.